This T cell receptor (beta chain) was documented in a study of T cell responses to AZD1222 COVID-19 vaccine. CDR1 and CDR2 from the germline V gene are MDHEN and SYDVKM. The CDR3 has 17 amino acids. J lost 0 bases, V lost 5 bases, and 10 bases had no gene match. On this clone itself: The antigen is undetermined.

The repertoire was sequenced with immunoSEQ multiplex PCR; TCRdb's copy has only in-frame clones and lacks some. The table includes some 120,000 clones, 75% to 85% detected once. Doses given second, at about 4 or about 12 weeks, were pooled. Study outcomes and limitations: Vaccine-associated CD4 TCRs ranged over spike, dominating at 160-218 and 743-854.

This sequence was found in an adult who received the AZD1222 COVID-19 vaccine. This sample comprised peripheral blood, obtained 28 days after the second AZD1222 dose. This rearrangement joins TRBV28 to TRBJ1-3; 7 positions match TRBD1. CDR3 in amino acids: CASSRDSDPLSGNTIYF. The CDR3 nucleotides are TGTGCCAGCAGTAGGGACAGCGACCCCCTCTCTGGAAACACCATATATTTT.